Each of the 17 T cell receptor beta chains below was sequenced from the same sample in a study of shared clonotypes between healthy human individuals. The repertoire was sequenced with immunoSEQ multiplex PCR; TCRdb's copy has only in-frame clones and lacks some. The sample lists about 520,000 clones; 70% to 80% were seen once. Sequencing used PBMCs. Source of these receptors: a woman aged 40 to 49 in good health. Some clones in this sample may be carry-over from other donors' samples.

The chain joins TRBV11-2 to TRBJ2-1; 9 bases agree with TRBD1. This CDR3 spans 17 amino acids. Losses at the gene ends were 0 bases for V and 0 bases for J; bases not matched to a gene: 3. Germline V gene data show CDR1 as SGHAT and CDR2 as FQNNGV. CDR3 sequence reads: CASSLDRGQGSYNEQFF. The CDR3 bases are TGTGCCAGCAGCTTAGATCGGGGACAGGGCTCCTACAATGAGCAGTTCTTC.

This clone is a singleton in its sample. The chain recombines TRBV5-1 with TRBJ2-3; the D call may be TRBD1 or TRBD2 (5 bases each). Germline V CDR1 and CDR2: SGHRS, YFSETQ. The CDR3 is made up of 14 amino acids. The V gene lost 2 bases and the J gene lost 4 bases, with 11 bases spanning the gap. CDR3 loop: CASSLNGDADTQYF. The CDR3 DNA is TGCGCCAGCAGCTTAAACGGGGACGCAGATACGCAGTATTTT.

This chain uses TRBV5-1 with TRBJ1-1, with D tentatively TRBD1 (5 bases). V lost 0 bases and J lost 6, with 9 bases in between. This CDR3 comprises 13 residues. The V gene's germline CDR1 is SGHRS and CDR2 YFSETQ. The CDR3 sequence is CASSLVQGAEAFF. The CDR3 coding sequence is TGCGCCAGCAGCTTGGTTCAGGGTGCTGAAGCTTTCTTT.

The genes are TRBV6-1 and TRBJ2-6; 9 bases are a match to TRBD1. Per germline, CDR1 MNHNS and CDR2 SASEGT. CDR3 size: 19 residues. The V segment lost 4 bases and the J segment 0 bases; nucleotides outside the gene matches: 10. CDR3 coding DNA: TGTGCCAGCAGTGGGAAACAGGGGGCGGCCTTCTCTGGGGCCAACGTCCTGACTTTC. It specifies CASSGKQGAAFSGANVLTF.

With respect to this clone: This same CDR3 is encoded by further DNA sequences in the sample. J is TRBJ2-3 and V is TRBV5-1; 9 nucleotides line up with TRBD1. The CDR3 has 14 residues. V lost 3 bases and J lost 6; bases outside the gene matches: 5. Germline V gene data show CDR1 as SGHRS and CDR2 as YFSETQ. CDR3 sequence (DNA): TGCGCCAGCAGCTCTGGGACAGGGAGCGATACGCAGTATTTT. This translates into CASSSGTGSDTQYF.

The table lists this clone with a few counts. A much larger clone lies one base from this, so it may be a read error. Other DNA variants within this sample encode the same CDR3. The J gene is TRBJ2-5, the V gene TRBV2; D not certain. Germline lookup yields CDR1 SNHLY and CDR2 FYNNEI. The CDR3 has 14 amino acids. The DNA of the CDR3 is TGCGCCAGCAGCCTCCTGGTCTCCCAAGAGACCCAGTACTTC. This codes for CASSLLVSQETQYF.

CDR3 region: CASTPFGQFGANVLTF. In nucleotides, the CDR3 is TGTGCCAGCACCCCCTTTGGGCAGTTTGGGGCCAACGTCCTGACTTTC. The chain has TRBV11-2 and TRBJ2-6; D is unresolved. V lost 7 bases and J lost 3, with 16 bases in between. Germline V gene lookup returns CDR1 SGHAT and CDR2 FQNNGV. This CDR3 comprises 16 residues.

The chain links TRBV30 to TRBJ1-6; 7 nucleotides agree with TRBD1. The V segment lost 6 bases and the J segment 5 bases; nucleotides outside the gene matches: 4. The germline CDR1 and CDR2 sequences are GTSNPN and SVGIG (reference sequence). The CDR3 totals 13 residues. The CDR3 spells CACRDSNNSPLHF. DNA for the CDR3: TGTGCCTGTAGGGACAGCAATAATTCACCCCTCCACTTT.

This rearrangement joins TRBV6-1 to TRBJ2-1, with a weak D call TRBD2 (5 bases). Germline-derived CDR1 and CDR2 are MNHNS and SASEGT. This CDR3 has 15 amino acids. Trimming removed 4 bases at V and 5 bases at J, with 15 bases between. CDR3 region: CASSARPRRNNEQFF. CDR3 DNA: TGTGCCAGCAGTGCTAGACCCAGGAGGAACAATGAGCAGTTCTTC.

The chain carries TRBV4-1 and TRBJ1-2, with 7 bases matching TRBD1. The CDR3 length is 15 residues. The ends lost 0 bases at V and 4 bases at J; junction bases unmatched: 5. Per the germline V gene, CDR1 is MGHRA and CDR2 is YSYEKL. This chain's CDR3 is CASSQDPGQAYGYTF. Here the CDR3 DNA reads TGCGCCAGCAGCCAAGACCCTGGACAGGCCTATGGCTACACCTTC.

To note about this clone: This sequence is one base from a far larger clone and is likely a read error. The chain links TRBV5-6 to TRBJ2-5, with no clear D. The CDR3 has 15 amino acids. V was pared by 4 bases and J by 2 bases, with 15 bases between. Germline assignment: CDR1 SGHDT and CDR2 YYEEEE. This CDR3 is CASSPVGKVQETQYF. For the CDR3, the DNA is TGTGCCAGCAGCCCTGTGGGCAAGGTGCAAGAGACCCAGTACTTC.

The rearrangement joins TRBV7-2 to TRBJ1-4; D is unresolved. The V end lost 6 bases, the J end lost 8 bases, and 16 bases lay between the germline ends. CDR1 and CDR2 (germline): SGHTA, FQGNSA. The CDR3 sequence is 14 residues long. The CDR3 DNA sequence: TGTGCCAGCAGGACGGGAGTACGTGGGGAAAAACTGTTTTTT. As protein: CASRTGVRGEKLFF.

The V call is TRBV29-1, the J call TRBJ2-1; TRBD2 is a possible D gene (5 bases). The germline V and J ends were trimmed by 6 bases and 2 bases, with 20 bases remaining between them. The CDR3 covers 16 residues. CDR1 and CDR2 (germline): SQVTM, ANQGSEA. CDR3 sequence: CSVVGSDWRTYNEQFF. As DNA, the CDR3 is TGCAGCGTCGTGGGTTCGGACTGGCGGACCTACAATGAGCAGTTCTTC.

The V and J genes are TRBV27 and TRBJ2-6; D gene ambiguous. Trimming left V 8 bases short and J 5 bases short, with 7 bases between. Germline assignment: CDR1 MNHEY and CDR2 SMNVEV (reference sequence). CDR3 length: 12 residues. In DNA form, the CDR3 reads TGTGCCAGCGGCCCGAGGGCCAACGTCCTGACTTTC. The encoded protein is CASGPRANVLTF.

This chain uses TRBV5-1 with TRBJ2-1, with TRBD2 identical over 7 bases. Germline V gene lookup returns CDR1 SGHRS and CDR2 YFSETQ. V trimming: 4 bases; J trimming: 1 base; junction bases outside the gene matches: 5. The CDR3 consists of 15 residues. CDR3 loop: CASSRSGGSYNEQFF. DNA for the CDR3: TGCGCCAGCAGCCGTTCGGGAGGTTCCTACAATGAGCAGTTCTTC.

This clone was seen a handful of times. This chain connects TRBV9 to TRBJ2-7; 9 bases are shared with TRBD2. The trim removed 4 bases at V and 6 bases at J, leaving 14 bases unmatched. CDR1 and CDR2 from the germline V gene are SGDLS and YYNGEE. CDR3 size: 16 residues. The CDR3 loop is CASSHGRGLARSEQYF. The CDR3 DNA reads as TGTGCCAGCAGCCACGGACGGGGACTAGCACGGTCCGAGCAGTACTTC. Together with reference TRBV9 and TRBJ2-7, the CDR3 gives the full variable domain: DSGVTQTPKHLITATGQRVTLRCSPRSGDLSVYWYQQSLDQGLQFLIQYYNGEERAKGNILERFSAQQFPDLHSELNLSSLELGDSALYFCASSHGRGLARSEQYFGPGTRLTVT.

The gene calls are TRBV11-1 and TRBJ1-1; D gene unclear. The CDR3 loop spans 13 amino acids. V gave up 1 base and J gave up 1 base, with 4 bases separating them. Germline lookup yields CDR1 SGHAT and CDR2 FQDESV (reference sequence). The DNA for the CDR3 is TGTGCCAGCAGCTTAGGACCGAACACTGAAGCTTTCTTT. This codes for CASSLGPNTEAFF. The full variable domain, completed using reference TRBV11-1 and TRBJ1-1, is EAEVAQSPRYKITEKSQAVAFWCDPISGHATLYWYRQILGQGPELLVQFQDESVVDDSQLPKDRFSAERLKGVDSTLKIQPAELGDSAMYLCASSLGPNTEAFFGQGTRLTVV.